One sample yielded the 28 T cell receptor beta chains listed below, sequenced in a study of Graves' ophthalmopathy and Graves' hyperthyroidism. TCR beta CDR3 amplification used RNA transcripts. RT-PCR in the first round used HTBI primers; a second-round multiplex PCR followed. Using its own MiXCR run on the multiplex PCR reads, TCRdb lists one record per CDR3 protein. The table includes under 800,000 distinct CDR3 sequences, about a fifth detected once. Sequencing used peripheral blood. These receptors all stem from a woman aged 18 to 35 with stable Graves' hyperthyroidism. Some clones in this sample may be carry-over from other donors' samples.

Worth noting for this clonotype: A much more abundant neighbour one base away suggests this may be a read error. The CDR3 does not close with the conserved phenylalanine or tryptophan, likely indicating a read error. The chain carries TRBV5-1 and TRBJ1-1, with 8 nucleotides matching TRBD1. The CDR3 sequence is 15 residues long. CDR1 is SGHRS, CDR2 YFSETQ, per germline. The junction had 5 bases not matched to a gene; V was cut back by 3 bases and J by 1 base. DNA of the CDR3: TGCGCCAGCAGCTGGATCGACAGGGGGAACACTGAAGCTTTCCTT. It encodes CASSWIDRGNTEAFL.

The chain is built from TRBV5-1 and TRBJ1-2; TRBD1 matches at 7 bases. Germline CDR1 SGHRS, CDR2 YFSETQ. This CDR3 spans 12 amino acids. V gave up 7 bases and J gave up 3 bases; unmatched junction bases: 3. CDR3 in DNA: TGCGCCAGCCACACAGGGGACTATGGCTACACCTTC. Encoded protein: CASHTGDYGYTF.

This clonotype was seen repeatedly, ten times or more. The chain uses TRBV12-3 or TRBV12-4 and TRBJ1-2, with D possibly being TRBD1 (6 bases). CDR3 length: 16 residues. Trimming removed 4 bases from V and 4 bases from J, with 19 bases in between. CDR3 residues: CASSSVQGSLGYGYTF. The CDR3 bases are TGTGCCAGCAGTTCAGTACAGGGATCATTGGGCTATGGCTACACCTTC.

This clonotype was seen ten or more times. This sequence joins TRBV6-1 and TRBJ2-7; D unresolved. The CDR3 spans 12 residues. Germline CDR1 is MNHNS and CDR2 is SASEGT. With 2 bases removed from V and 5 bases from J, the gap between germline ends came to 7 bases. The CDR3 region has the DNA TGTGCCAGCAGTGAACTAGACGACGAGCAGTACTTC. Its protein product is CASSELDDEQYF.

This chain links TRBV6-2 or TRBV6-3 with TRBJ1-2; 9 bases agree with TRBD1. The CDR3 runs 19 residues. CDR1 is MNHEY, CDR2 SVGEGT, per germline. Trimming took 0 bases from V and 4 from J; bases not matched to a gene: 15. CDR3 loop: CASSYSTPGQGPGGYGYTF. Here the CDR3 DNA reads TGTGCCAGCAGTTACTCGACCCCGGGACAGGGTCCCGGGGGCTATGGCTACACCTTC.

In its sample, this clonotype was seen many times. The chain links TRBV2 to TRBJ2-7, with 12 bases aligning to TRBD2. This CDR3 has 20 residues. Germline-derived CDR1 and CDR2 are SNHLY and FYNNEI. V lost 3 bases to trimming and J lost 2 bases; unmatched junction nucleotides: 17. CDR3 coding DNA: TGTGCCAGCAGTGAGCTCTACCTCTCGACTAGCGGGGGCTCCCCCTACGAGCAGTACTTC. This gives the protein CASSELYLSTSGGSPYEQYF. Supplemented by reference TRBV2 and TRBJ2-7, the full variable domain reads EPEVTQTPSHQVTQMGQEVILRCVPISNHLYFYWYRQILGQKVEFLVSFYNNEISEKSEIFDDQFSVERPDGSNFTLKIRSTKLEDSAMYFCASSELYLSTSGGSPYEQYFGPGTRLTVT.

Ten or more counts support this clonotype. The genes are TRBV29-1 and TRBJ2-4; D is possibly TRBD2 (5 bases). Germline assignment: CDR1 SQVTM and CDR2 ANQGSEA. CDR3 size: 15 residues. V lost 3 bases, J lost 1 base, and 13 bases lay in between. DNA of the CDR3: TGCAGCGTTGAGTTACGGGGATTCGCCAAAAACATTCAGTACTTC. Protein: CSVELRGFAKNIQYF.

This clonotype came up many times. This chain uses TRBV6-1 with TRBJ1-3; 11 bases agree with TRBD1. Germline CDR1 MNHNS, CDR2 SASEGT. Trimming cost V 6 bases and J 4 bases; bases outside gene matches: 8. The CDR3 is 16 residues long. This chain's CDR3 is CASSRGTGGIGNTIYF. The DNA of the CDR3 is TGTGCCAGCAGCCGAGGGACAGGGGGAATCGGAAACACCATATATTTT.

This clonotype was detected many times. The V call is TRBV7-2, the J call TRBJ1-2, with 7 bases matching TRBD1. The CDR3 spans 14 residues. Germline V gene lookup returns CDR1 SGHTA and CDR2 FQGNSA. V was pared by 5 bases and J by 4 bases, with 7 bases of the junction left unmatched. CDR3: CASSPRDRSYGYTF. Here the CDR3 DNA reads TGTGCCAGCAGCCCTCGGGACAGATCCTATGGCTACACCTTC.

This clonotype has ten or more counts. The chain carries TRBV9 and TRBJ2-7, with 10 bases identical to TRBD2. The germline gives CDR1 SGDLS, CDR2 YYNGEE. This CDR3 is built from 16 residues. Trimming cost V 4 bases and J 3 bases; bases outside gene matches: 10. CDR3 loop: CASSPRLAGAHYEQYF. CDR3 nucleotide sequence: TGTGCCAGCAGCCCCCGACTAGCGGGTGCGCACTACGAGCAGTACTTC.

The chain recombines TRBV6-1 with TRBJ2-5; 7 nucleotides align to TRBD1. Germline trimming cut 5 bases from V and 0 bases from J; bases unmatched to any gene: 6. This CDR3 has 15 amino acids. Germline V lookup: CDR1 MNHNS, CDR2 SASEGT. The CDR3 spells CASSRDSPYQETQYF. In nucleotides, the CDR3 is TGTGCCAGCAGTCGGGACAGCCCGTACCAAGAGACCCAGTACTTC.

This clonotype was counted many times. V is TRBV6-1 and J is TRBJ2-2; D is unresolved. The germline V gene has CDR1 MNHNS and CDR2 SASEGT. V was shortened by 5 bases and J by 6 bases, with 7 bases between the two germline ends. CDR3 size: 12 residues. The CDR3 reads CASSPRPGELFF. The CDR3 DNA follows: TGTGCCAGCAGTCCCCGCCCCGGGGAGCTGTTTTTT.

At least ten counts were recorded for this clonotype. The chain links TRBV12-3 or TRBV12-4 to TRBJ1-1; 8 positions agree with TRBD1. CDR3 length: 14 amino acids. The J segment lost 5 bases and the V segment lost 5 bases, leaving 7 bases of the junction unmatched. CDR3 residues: CASSAPGGWTEAFF. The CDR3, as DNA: TGTGCCAGCAGTGCCCCAGGGGGCTGGACTGAAGCTTTCTTT.

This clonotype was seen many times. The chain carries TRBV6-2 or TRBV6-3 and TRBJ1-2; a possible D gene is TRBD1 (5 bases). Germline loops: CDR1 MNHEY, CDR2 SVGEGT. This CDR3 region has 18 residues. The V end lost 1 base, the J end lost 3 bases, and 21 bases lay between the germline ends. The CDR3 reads CASSYLGLGEGWDYGYTF. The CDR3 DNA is TGTGCCAGCAGTTACTTGGGGCTAGGGGAGGGTTGGGACTATGGCTACACCTTC.

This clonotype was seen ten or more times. The CDR3 here is CASRPSGRISYEQYF. CDR3 nucleotide sequence: TGTGCCAGCAGACCTAGCGGGAGGATTTCCTACGAGCAGTACTTC. The chain uses TRBV27 and TRBJ2-7; 11 nucleotides line up with TRBD2. Germline CDR1 and CDR2: MNHEY and SMNVEV (reference sequence). The CDR3 loop spans 15 amino acids. The V segment lost 6 bases and the J segment 1 base; nucleotides outside the gene matches: 5.

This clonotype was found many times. The chain's CDR3 is CASRPPGGQYSNQPQHF. CDR3 coding DNA: TGTGCCAGCAGGCCCCCAGGGGGCCAGTATAGCAATCAGCCCCAGCATTTT. The genes are TRBV12-3 or TRBV12-4 and TRBJ1-5; TRBD1 aligns across 8 bases. This CDR3 region has 17 residues. The V gene end was trimmed by 6 bases and the J gene end by 0 bases; junction bases not matched to a gene: 10.

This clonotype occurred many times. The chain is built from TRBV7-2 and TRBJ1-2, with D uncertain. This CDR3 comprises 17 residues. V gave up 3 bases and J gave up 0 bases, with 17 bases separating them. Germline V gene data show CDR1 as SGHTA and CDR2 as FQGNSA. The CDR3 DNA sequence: TGTGCCAGCAGCTTGGCTCCCACGCAACCGCCTAACTATGGCTACACCTTC. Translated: CASSLAPTQPPNYGYTF.

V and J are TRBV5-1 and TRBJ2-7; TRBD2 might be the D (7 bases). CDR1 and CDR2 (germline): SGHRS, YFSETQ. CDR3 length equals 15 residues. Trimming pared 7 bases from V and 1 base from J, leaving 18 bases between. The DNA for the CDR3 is TGCGCCAGCGGCCCCGAGGGGGGGGGGTCCTACGAGCAGTACTTC. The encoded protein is CASGPEGGGSYEQYF.

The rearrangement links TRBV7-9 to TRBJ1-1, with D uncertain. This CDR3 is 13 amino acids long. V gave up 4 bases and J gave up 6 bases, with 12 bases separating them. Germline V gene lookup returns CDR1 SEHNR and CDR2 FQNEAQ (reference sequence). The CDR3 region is CASSSGRESEAFF. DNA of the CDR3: TGTGCCAGCAGCTCGGGGAGGGAATCTGAAGCTTTCTTT.

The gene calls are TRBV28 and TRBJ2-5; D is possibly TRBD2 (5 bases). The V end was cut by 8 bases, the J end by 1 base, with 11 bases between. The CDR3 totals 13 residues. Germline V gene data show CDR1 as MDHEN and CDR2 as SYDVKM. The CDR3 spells CASLSRGQETQYF. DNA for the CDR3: TGTGCCAGCCTTTCCCGGGGCCAAGAGACCCAGTACTTC.

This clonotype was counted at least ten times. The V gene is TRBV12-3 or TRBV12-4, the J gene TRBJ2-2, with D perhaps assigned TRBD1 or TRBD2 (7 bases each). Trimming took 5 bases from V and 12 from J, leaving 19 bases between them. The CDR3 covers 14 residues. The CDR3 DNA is TGTGCCAGCAGTGCCGTCAGGGGGGAGGGAAAGCTGTTTTTT. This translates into CASSAVRGEGKLFF.

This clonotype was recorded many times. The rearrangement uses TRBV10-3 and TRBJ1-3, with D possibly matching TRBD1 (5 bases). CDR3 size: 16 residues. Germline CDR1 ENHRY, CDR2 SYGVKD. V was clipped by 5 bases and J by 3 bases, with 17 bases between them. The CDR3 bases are TGTGCCATCAGTCCCGGGGGGTCCCGCGTTGGAAACACCATATATTTT. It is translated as CAISPGGSRVGNTIYF.

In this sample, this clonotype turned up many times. This CDR3 reads CASRTMTGAAGSPLHF. The CDR3 DNA is TGTGCCAGCAGGACCATGACAGGGGCAGCGGGTTCACCCCTCCACTTT. The chain links TRBV27 to TRBJ1-6, with 8 bases lining up with TRBD1. The germline V gene encodes CDR1 MNHEY and CDR2 SMNVEV (reference sequence). This CDR3 spans 16 amino acids. V shed 6 bases, J shed 9 bases, and the junction held 13 bases outside the gene matches.

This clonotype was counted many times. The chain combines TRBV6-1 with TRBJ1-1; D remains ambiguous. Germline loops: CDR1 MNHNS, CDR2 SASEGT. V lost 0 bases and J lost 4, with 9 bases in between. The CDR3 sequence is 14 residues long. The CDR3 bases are TGTGCCAGCAGTGAAGCCGGAGGGATCACTGAAGCTTTCTTT. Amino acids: CASSEAGGITEAFF.

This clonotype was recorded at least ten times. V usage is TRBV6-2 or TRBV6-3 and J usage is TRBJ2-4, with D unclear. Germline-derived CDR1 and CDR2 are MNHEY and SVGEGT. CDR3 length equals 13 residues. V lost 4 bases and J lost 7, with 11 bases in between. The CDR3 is CASSSVRMNIQYF. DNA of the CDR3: TGTGCCAGCAGTTCGGTCAGGATGAACATTCAGTACTTC.

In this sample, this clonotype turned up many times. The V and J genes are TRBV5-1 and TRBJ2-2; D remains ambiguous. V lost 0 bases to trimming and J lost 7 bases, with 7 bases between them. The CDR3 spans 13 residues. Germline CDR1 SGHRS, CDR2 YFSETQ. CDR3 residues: CASSLGGNGELFF. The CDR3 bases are TGCGCCAGCAGCTTGGGGGGAAACGGGGAGCTGTTTTTT.

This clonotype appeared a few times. DNA for the CDR3: TGTGCCAGCAGCTTGAGGGCAGGGGGTCACGAGACCCAGTACTTC. Translation: CASSLRAGGHETQYF. V usage is TRBV5-5 and J usage is TRBJ2-5, with TRBD1 matching over 7 bases. V lost 1 base and J lost 5; bases outside the gene matches: 8. Germline-derived CDR1 and CDR2 are SGHKS and YYEKEE (reference sequence). This CDR3 is 15 amino acids long.

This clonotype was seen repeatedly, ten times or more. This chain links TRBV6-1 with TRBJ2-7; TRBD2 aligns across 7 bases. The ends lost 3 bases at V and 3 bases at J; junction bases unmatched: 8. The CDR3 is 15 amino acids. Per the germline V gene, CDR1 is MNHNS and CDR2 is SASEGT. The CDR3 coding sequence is TGTGCCAGCAGTGATGCGGGGGATGAAGTCTACGAGCAGTACTTC. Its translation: CASSDAGDEVYEQYF.